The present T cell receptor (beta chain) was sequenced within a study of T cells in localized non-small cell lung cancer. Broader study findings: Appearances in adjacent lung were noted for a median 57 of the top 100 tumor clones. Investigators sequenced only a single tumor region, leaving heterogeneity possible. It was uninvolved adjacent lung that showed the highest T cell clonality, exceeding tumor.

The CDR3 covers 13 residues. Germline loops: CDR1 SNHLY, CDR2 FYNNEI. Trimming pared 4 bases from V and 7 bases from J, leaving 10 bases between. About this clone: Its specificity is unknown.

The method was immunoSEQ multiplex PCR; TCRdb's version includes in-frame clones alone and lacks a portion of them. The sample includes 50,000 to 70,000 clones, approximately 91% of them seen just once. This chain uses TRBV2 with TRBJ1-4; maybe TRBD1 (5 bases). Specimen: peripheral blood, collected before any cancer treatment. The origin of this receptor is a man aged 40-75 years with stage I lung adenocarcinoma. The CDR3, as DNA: TGTGCCAGCAGTGGATCAGGGATTGAAAAACTGTTTTTT. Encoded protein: CASSGSGIEKLFF.